These 10 T cell receptor beta chains originate from one sample sequenced in a study of T cell responses to AZD1222 COVID-19 vaccine. The protocol was immunoSEQ multiplex PCR, while the TCRdb copy is restricted to in-frame clones and leaves out a portion. The data contain more than 130,000 clones, over 75% of them singletons. The specimen comprised peripheral blood, sampled on day 0 of AZD1222 vaccination. Receptors originate from an adult in good health.

This sequence joins TRBV2 and TRBJ1-5; 7 bases match TRBD1. The J segment lost 1 base and the V segment lost 4 bases, leaving 4 bases of the junction unmatched. Germline values: CDR1 SNHLY, CDR2 FYNNEI. The CDR3 runs to 15 residues. CDR3 in amino acids: CASSGQGLSNQPQHF. CDR3 coding DNA: TGTGCCAGCAGTGGACAGGGACTGAGCAATCAGCCCCAGCATTTT.

The chain recombines TRBV20-1 with TRBJ2-1; 11 bases match TRBD2. The CDR3 extends over 11 amino acids. Unmatched junction bases numbered 2, after V lost 6 bases and J lost 10 bases. Germline V gives CDR1 DFQATT, CDR2 SNEGSKA (reference sequence). The CDR3: CSARTSGEQFF. DNA of the CDR3: TGCAGTGCCCGGACTAGCGGGGAGCAGTTCTTC.

The chain combines TRBV2 with TRBJ1-5; unclear D gene. Germline CDR1 reads SNHLY; CDR2 reads FYNNEI. CDR3 length: 13 amino acids. Between the trimmed V and J ends, which lost 8 bases and 5 bases, there was a span of 13 bases. The CDR3 coding sequence is TGTGCCAGCCGGACTATACCGGATCAGCCCCAGCATTTT. It is translated as CASRTIPDQPQHF.

The CDR3 loop is CASSQDPDRASDTQYF. The CDR3 DNA is TGTGCCAGCAGCCAAGATCCGGACAGGGCCTCGGATACGCAGTATTTT. The chain links TRBV4-2 to TRBJ2-3, with TRBD1 matching over 8 bases. The CDR3 contains 16 residues. Trimming at V came to 0 bases and at J to 6 bases, leaving 8 bases not matched to a gene. Germline CDR1 reads LGHNA; CDR2 reads YNFKEQ.

This clone was seen only a few times. This chain links TRBV18 with TRBJ2-2; 12 bases are a match to TRBD2. After removal of 0 bases from V and 0 bases from J, the junction contained 2 bases not matched to a gene. The CDR3 extends over 18 amino acids. The germline V gene encodes CDR1 KGHSH and CDR2 LQKENI. The CDR3 loop is CASSPPRLAGANTGELFF. In DNA form, the CDR3 reads TGTGCCAGCTCACCACCCCGACTAGCGGGGGCGAACACCGGGGAGCTGTTTTTT.

The gene calls are TRBV2 and TRBJ2-7, with D possibly being TRBD2 (5 bases). Germline V lookup: CDR1 SNHLY, CDR2 FYNNEI. The ends were cut back, 4 bases at V and 0 bases at J, with 13 bases in the middle. The CDR3 extends over 15 amino acids. As DNA, the CDR3 is TGTGCCAGCAGTGTCATGGCCGCGGGCTCCTACGAGCAGTACTTC. Protein sequence: CASSVMAAGSYEQYF.

This chain connects TRBV5-6 to TRBJ1-5; D is unresolved. The V gene lost 4 bases and the J gene lost 2 bases, with 10 bases spanning the gap. The CDR3 totals 14 residues. Germline-derived CDR1 and CDR2 are SGHDT and YYEEEE. The CDR3 is CASSQSGGNQPQHF. For the CDR3, the DNA is TGTGCCAGCAGCCAATCCGGAGGCAATCAGCCCCAGCATTTT.

The chain is built from TRBV7-2 and TRBJ1-6; D is unclear. Germline lookup yields CDR1 SGHTA and CDR2 FQGNSA. V gave up 1 base and J gave up 4 bases, with 8 bases separating them. The CDR3 consists of 15 residues. The CDR3 DNA reads as TGTGCCAGCAGCTTAGGCCCCAATTATAATTCACCCCTCCACTTT. Translated, it gives CASSLGPNYNSPLHF.

CDR3 bases: TGTGCCAGCAGCCAAGAAGGGAGACTTGAGCAGTACTTC. Translating gives CASSQEGRLEQYF. This chain uses TRBV14 with TRBJ2-7, with D perhaps matching TRBD2 (5 bases). Germline V gene lookup returns CDR1 SGHDN and CDR2 FVKESK. Between the trimmed V and J ends, which lost 0 bases and 7 bases, there was a span of 10 bases. The CDR3 length is 13 residues.

The J gene is TRBJ1-3, the V gene TRBV6-1, with D unclear. Germline V gives CDR1 MNHNS, CDR2 SASEGT. CDR3 length: 15 residues. V was shortened by 3 bases and J by 9 bases, with 18 bases between the two germline ends. CDR3: CASSDRLGGWVTIYF. CDR3 sequence (DNA): TGTGCCAGCAGTGATAGATTGGGTGGGTGGGTCACCATATATTTT.